Listed below are T cell receptor beta chains from one sample, sequenced in a study of T cells in Graves' hyperthyroidism and ophthalmopathy. MiXCR, run by TCRdb on the multiplex PCR reads, gives a single entry per CDR3 protein. The table has about 350,000 distinct CDR3 sequences, over 11% seen once. Sequenced input: blood. The receptors were gathered from a woman in her twenties or thirties with Graves' hyperthyroidism. CDR3s leave out the opening cysteine and the closing phenylalanine or tryptophan. A D gene is named only where the DNA matches it firmly.

TRBV11-2,-,TRBJ2-5,ASSSPLGLGMY
TRBV28,-,TRBJ2-1,ASSLLSRQF
TRBV7-8,-,TRBJ2-5,ASSLFAGQETQY
TRBV11-2,TRBD2,TRBJ2-5,ASSLESSGSGTQY
TRBV27,TRBD2,TRBJ2-3,ASSLQVAGVGTDTQY
TRBV6-4,TRBD2,TRBJ2-1,ASSSPGTSDEQF
TRBV11-1,-,TRBJ1-1,ASSLKEGVVAF
TRBV12-3/TRBV12-4,-,TRBJ1-1,ASSLWEEAF
TRBV6-5,-,TRBJ2-5,ASSYGGRKETQY
TRBV5-5,-,TRBJ2-4,ASSPRTETGAKNIQY
TRBV29-1,-,TRBJ1-2,SVADVDGYT
TRBV28,-,TRBJ2-3,ASSLLYYREGTDTQY
TRBV29-1,-,TRBJ2-7,SVWDGNYEQY
TRBV12-3/TRBV12-4,-,TRBJ1-1,ASSLEGLTEAF
TRBV20-1,TRBD2,TRBJ2-1,SAVSGRASYNEQF
TRBV28,-,TRBJ2-6,ASSPYRGGANVLT
TRBV20-1,-,TRBJ2-7,SAIMRNEQY
TRBV10-3,TRBD1,TRBJ1-5,AIGGDRRNQPQH
TRBV5-6,-,TRBJ1-1,ASSRAGGATEAF
TRBV29-1,-,TRBJ1-4,SVDVPGTNEKLF
TRBV10-2,-,TRBJ2-7,ASSEEESYEQY
TRBV28,-,TRBJ1-5,ASSFNTRGNQPQH
TRBV5-5,TRBD2,TRBJ2-7,ASSLAWTAGLADYEQY
TRBV12-3/TRBV12-4,TRBD1,TRBJ1-1,ASSPTGDINTEAF
TRBV28,-,TRBJ1-2,ASNPDPPNYGYT
TRBV28,TRBD1,TRBJ2-1,ASSQGGQGVGSYNEQF
TRBV14,-,TRBJ2-3,ASSQDIGDTQY
TRBV9,TRBD2,TRBJ2-2,ASSGTSGKGAGELF
TRBV6-2/TRBV6-3,-,TRBJ1-2,ASSQAYGYT
TRBV11-2,TRBD2,TRBJ2-7,ASSLRGGSLEQY
TRBV14,-,TRBJ2-7,ASRGYSYEQY
TRBV5-8,-,TRBJ2-3,ASSLSGVGTDTQY
TRBV6-2/TRBV6-3,-,TRBJ1-5,ASSYSFERQPQH
TRBV20-1,-,TRBJ1-2,SAGTGIGYGYT
TRBV20-1,-,TRBJ1-3,SARDPGRPGNTIC